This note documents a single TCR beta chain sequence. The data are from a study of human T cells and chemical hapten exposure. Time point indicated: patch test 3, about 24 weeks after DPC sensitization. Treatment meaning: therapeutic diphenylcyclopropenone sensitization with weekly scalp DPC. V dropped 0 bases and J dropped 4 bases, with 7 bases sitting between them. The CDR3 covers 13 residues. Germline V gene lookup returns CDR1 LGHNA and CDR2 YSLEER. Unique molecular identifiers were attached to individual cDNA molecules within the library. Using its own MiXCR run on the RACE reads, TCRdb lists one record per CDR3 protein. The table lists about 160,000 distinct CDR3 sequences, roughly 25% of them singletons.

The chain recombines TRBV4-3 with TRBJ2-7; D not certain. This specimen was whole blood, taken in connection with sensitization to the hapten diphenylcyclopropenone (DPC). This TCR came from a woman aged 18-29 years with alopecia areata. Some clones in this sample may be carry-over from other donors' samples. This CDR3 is CASSQEVGYEQYF. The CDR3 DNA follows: TGCGCCAGCAGCCAAGAGGTCGGGTACGAGCAGTACTTC.